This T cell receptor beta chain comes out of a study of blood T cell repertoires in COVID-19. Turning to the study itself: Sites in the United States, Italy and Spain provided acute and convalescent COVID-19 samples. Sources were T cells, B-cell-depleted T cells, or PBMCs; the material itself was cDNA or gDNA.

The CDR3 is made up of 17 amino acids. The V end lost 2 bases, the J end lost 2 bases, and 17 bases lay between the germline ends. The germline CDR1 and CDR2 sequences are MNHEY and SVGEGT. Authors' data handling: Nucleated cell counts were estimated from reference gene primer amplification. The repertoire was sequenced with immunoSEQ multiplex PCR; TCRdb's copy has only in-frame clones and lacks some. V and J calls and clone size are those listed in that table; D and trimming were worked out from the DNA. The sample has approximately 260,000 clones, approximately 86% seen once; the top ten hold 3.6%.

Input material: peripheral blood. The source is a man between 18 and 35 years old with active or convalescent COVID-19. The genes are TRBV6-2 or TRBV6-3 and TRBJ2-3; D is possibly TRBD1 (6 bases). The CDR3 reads CASSYHPGTLLTDTQYF. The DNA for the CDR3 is TGTGCCAGCAGTTACCATCCAGGGACACTACTCACAGATACGCAGTATTTT.